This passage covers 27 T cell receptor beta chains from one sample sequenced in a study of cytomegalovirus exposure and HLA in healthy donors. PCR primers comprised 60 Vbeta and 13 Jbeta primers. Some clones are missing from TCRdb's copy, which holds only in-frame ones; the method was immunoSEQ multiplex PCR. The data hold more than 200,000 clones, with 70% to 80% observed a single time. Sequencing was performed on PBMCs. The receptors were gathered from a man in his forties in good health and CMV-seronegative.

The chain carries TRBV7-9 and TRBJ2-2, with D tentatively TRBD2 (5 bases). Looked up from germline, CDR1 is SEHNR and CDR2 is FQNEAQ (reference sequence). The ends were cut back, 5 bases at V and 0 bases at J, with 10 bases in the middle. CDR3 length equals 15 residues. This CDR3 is CASSRTASNTGELFF. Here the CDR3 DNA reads TGTGCCAGCAGCCGGACTGCCTCGAACACCGGGGAGCTGTTTTTT.

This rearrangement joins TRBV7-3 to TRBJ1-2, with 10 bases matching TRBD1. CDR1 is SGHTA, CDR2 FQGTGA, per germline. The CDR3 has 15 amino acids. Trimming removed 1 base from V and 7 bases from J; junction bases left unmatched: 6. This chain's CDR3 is CASSLMDRGSGGYTF. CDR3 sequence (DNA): TGTGCCAGCAGCTTAATGGACAGGGGGAGTGGTGGCTACACCTTC. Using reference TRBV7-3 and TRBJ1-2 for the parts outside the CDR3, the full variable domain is GAGVSQTPSNKVTEKGKYVELRCDPISGHTALYWYRQSLGQGPEFLIYFQGTGAADDSGLPNDRFFAVRPEGSVSTLKIQRTERGDSAVYLCASSLMDRGSGGYTFGSGTRLTVV.

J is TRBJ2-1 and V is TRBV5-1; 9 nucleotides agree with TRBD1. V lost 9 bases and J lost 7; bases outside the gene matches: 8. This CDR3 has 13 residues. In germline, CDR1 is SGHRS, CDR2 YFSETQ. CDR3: CATSGTGKNEQFF. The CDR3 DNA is TGCGCCACTTCCGGGACAGGGAAAAATGAGCAGTTCTTC.

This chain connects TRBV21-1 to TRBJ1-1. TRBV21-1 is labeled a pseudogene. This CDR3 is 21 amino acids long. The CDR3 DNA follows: TGTGCCAGCAGCAGGAGTGGAGGGTCCTTCCCCTTCTCCGACCAGAACACTGAAGCTTTCTTT. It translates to CASSRSGGSFPFSDQNTEAFF.

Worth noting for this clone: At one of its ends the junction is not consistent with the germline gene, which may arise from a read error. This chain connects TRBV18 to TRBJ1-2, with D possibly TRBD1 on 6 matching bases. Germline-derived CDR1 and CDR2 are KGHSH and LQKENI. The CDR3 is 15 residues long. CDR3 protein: CASSPRSGANDGYTF. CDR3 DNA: TGTGCCAGCTCACCAAGGTCAGGGGCTAACGATGGCTACACCTTC.

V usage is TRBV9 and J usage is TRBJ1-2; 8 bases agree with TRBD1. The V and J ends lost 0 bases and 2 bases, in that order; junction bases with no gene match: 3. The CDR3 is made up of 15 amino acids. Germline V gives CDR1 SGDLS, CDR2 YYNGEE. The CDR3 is CASSVETGGNYGYTF. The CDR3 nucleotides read TGTGCCAGCAGCGTAGAAACAGGGGGGAACTATGGCTACACCTTC.

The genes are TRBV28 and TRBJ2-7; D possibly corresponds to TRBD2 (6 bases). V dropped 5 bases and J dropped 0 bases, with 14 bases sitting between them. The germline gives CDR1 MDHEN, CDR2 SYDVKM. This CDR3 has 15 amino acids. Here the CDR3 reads CASSPPAGSSYEQYF. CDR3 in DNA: TGTGCCAGCAGTCCCCCCGCGGGGAGCTCCTACGAGCAGTACTTC.

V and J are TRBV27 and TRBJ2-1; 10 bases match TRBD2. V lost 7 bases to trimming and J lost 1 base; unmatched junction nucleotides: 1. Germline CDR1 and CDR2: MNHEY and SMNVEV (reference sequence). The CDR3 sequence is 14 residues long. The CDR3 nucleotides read TGTGCCAGCAAACTAGCGGGATCCTACAATGAGCAGTTCTTC. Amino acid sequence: CASKLAGSYNEQFF.

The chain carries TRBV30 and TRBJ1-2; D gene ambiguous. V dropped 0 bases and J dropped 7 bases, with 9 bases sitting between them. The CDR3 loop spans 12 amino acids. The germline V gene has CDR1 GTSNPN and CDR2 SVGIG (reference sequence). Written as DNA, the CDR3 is TGTGCCTGGAGTGTCGGTGGGCTTGGCTACACCTTC. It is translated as CAWSVGGLGYTF.

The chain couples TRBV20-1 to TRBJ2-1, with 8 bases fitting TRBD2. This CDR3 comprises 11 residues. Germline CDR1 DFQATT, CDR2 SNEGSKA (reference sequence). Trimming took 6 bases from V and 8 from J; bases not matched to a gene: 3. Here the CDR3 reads CSAPAGDEQFF. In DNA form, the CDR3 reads TGCAGTGCCCCAGCGGGGGATGAGCAGTTCTTC.

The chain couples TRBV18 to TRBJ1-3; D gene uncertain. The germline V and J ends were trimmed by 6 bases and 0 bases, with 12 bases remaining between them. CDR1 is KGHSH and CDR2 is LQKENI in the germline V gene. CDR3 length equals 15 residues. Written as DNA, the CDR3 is TGTGCCAGCTCCGCAGGCGTCGACTCTGGAAACACCATATATTTT. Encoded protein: CASSAGVDSGNTIYF.

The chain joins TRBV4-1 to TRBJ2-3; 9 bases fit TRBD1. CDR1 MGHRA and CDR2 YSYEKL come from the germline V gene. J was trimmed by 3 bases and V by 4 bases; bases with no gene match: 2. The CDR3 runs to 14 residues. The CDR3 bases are TGCGCCAGCAGCCGCGGACAGGGGACAGATACGCAGTATTTT. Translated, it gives CASSRGQGTDTQYF.

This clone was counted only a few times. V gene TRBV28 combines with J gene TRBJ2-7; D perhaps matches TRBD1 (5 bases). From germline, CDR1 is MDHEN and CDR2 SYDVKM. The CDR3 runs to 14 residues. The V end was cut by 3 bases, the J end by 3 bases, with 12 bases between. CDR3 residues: CASSLGQGFYEQYF. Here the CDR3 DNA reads TGTGCCAGCAGTTTGGGGCAGGGTTTCTACGAGCAGTACTTC.

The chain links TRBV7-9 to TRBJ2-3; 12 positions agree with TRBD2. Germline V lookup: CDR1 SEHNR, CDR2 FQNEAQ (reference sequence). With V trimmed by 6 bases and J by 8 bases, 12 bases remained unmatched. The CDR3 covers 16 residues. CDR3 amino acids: CASSHGTSGLRGTQYF. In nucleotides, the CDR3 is TGTGCCAGCAGTCACGGGACTAGCGGGCTGAGAGGTACGCAGTATTTT.

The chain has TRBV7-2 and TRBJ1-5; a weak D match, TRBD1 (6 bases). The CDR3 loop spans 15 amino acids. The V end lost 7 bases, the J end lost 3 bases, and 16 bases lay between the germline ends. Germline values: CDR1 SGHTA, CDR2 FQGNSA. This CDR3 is CASTTAGANNQPQHF. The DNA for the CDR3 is TGTGCCAGCACCACTGCGGGGGCCAACAATCAGCCCCAGCATTTT.

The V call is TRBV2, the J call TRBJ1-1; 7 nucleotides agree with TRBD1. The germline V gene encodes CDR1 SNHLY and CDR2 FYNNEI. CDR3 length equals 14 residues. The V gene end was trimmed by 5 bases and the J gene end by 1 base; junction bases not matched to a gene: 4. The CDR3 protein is CASSWTGANTEAFF. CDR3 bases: TGTGCCAGCAGTTGGACAGGTGCGAACACTGAAGCTTTCTTT. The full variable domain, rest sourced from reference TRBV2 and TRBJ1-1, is EPEVTQTPSHQVTQMGQEVILRCVPISNHLYFYWYRQILGQKVEFLVSFYNNEISEKSEIFDDQFSVERPDGSNFTLKIRSTKLEDSAMYFCASSWTGANTEAFFGQGTRLTVV.

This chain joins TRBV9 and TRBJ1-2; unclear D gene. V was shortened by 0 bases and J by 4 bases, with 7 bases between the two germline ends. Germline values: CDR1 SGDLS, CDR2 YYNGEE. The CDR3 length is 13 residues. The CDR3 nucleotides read TGTGCCAGCAGCGTAGGTGAGCTCTATGGCTACACCTTC. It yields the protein CASSVGELYGYTF. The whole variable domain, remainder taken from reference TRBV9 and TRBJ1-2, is DSGVTQTPKHLITATGQRVTLRCSPRSGDLSVYWYQQSLDQGLQFLIQYYNGEERAKGNILERFSAQQFPDLHSELNLSSLELGDSALYFCASSVGELYGYTFGSGTRLTVV.

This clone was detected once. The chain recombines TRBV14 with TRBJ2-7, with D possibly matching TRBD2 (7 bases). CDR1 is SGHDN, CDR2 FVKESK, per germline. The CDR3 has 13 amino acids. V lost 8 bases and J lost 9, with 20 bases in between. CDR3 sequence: CASGRGARLGQYF. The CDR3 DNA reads TGTGCCAGCGGTCGGGGGGCACGCCTAGGGCAGTACTTC.

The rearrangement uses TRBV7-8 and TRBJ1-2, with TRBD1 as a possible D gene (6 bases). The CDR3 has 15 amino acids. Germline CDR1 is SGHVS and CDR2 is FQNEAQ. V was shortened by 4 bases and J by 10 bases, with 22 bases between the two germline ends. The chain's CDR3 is CASSYGRKQGIVYTF. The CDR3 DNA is TGTGCCAGCAGCTATGGTAGAAAACAGGGTATTGTCTACACCTTC.

The CDR3 DNA sequence: TGTGCCAGCAGCTTAGGGGGGGCCGGCACCGGGGAGCTGTTTTTT. This translates into CASSLGGAGTGELFF. The chain links TRBV5-5 to TRBJ2-2; D possibly corresponds to TRBD2 (7 bases). Deletions cut 2 bases from V and 4 bases from J, with 12 bases between. This CDR3 region has 15 residues. The germline CDR1 and CDR2 sequences are SGHKS and YYEKEE (reference sequence). Based on the CDR3 plus reference TRBV5-5 and TRBJ2-2, the full variable domain is DAGVTQSPTHLIKTRGQQVTLRCSPISGHKSVSWYQQVLGQGPQFIFQYYEKEERGRGNFPDRFSARQFPNYSSELNVNALLLGDSALYLCASSLGGAGTGELFFGEGSRLTVL.

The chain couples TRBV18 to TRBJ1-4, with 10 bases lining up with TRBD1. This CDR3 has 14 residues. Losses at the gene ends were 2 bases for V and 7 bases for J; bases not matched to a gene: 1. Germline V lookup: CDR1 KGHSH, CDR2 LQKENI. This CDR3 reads CASSPGQGGEKLFF. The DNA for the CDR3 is TGTGCCAGCTCACCAGGACAGGGGGGTGAAAAACTGTTTTTT.

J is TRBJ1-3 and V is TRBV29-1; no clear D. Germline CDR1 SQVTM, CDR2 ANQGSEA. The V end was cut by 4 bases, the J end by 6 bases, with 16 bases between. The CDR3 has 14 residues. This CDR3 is CSVVWQAGVNTIYF. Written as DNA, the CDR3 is TGCAGCGTTGTATGGCAGGCCGGGGTAAACACCATATATTTT.

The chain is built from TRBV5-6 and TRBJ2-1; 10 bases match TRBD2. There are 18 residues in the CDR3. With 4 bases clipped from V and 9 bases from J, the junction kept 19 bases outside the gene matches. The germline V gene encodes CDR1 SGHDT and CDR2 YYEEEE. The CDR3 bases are TGTGCCAGCAGCCCCTACGATTCTAGCGGGAGTTGGGTGGGTGAGCAGTTCTTC. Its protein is CASSPYDSSGSWVGEQFF.

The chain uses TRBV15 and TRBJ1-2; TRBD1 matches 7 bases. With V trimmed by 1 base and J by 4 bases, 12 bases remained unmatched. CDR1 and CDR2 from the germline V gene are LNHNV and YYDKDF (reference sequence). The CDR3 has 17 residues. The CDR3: CATSRVDRLTFFYGYTF. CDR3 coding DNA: TGTGCCACCAGCAGAGTGGACAGGCTTACCTTTTTCTATGGCTACACCTTC.

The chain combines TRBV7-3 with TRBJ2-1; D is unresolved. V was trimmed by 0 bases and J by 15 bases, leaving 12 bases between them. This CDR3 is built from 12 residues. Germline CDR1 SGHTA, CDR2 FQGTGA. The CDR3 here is CASSLTGRDRFF. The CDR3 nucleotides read TGTGCCAGCAGCTTAACGGGCCGAGACCGGTTCTTC. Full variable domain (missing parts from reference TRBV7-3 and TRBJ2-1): GAGVSQTPSNKVTEKGKYVELRCDPISGHTALYWYRQSLGQGPEFLIYFQGTGAADDSGLPNDRFFAVRPEGSVSTLKIQRTERGDSAVYLCASSLTGRDRFFGPGTRLTVL.

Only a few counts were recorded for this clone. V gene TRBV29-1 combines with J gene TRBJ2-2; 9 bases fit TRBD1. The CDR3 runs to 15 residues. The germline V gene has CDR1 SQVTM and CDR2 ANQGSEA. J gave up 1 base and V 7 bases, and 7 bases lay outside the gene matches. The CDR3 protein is CSGMGQGWNTGELFF. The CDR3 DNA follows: TGCAGCGGGATGGGACAGGGATGGAACACCGGGGAGCTGTTTTTT.

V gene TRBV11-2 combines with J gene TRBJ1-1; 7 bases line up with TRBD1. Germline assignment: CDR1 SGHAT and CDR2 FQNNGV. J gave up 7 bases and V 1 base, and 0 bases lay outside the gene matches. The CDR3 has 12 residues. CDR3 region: CASSLAGGEAFF. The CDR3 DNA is TGTGCCAGCAGCTTAGCAGGGGGTGAAGCTTTCTTT.